This passage covers 26 T cell receptor beta chains from one sample sequenced in a study of cytomegalovirus exposure and HLA in healthy donors. 60 Vbeta and 13 Jbeta primers were used in PCR. The assay was immunoSEQ multiplex PCR, and TCRdb's table has in-frame clones only and misses some. The sample has about 120,000 clones, just under 75% seen once. The sample consisted of PBMCs. The receptors come from a human donor in good health.

The chain links TRBV6-5 to TRBJ1-2; 9 nucleotides line up with TRBD1. This CDR3 region has 16 residues. The trim removed 1 base at V and 5 bases at J, leaving 8 bases unmatched. Germline V lookup: CDR1 MNHEY, CDR2 SVGAGI. In DNA, the CDR3 is TGTGCCAGCAGTTACTGGGGACAGGGAAGAAGGTATGGCTACACCTTC. Translating it yields CASSYWGQGRRYGYTF.

The count of this clone is one. Its ends do not fully match the called genes, so a read error is possible. V gene TRBV4-1 combines with J gene TRBJ2-7; 10 bases are shared with TRBD1. CDR1 and CDR2 from the germline V gene are MGHRA and YSYEKL. This CDR3 is built from 17 residues. The CDR3 sequence: CASSQGTVTGGAYGQYF. Written as DNA, the CDR3 is TGCGCCAGCAGCCAAGGTACCGTGACAGGGGGCGCCTACGGGCAGTACTTC.

The chain couples TRBV7-2 to TRBJ2-2, with TRBD2 matching over 7 bases. V shed 1 base, J shed 5 bases, and the junction held 7 bases outside the gene matches. Germline loops: CDR1 SGHTA, CDR2 FQGNSA. The CDR3 has 16 residues. The CDR3 region has the DNA TGTGCCAGCAGCTTAGGGGGCGGGAGTCGTACCGGGGAGCTGTTTTTT. Its translation is CASSLGGGSRTGELFF.

The rearrangement uses TRBV5-6 and TRBJ1-6, with D possibly TRBD1 on 5 matching bases. V lost 1 base and J 6 bases, leaving 8 bases between the germline ends. Germline assignment: CDR1 SGHDT and CDR2 YYEEEE. The CDR3 sequence is 14 residues long. CDR3 sequence reads: CASSLRGANSPLHF. The CDR3 coding sequence is TGTGCCAGCAGCTTGAGGGGTGCTAATTCACCCCTCCACTTT.

CDR3 coding DNA: TGTGCCAGCTCACTACGGGGGACAGTTTATACCGGGGAGCTGTTTTTT. Residues: CASSLRGTVYTGELFF. The rearrangement links TRBV18 to TRBJ2-2; perhaps TRBD1 as D (7 bases). Trimming cost V 4 bases and J 5 bases, with 17 bases left between them. The CDR3 covers 16 residues. The germline V gene encodes CDR1 KGHSH and CDR2 LQKENI.

The V and J genes are TRBV5-4 and TRBJ1-1, with TRBD1 as a possible D gene (5 bases). The CDR3 spans 15 residues. Trimming shortened V by 3 bases and J by 3 bases, and 15 bases separated the two germline ends. Per the germline V gene, CDR1 is SGHNT and CDR2 is YYREEE (reference sequence). CDR3 protein: CASSWGPRADTEAFF. In DNA, the CDR3 is TGTGCCAGCAGCTGGGGCCCCCGGGCTGACACTGAAGCTTTCTTT.

The V call is TRBV19, the J call TRBJ2-3; D might be TRBD2 (7 bases). The CDR3 totals 16 residues. Trimming removed 4 bases from V and 0 bases from J, with 14 bases in between. Germline V gene lookup returns CDR1 LNHDA and CDR2 SQIVND (reference sequence). Here the CDR3 DNA reads TGTGCCAGTAGTAAGGCGCGGGGGCCTAGCACAGATACGCAGTATTTT. Its translation is CASSKARGPSTDTQYF.

V usage is TRBV4-1 and J usage is TRBJ1-3, with 9 bases that match TRBD1. The CDR3 is made up of 16 amino acids. Unmatched junction bases numbered 8, after V lost 4 bases and J lost 4 bases. Germline V lookup: CDR1 MGHRA, CDR2 YSYEKL. The CDR3 loop reads CASSPDGTGTGNTIYF. In nucleotides, the CDR3 is TGCGCCAGCAGCCCAGACGGGACAGGGACAGGAAACACCATATATTTT.

The chain couples TRBV10-3 to TRBJ2-1, with 11 bases matching TRBD2. CDR1 ENHRY and CDR2 SYGVKD come from the germline V gene. The ends lost 8 bases at V and 4 bases at J; junction bases unmatched: 13. This CDR3 is built from 17 residues. Here the CDR3 DNA reads TGTGCCATCTCCCCTGGGGGACTAGCGGATATTTACAATGAGCAGTTCTTC. This translates into CAISPGGLADIYNEQFF.

V gene TRBV6-4 combines with J gene TRBJ2-3, with D maybe TRBD2 (5 bases). The germline V gene encodes CDR1 MRHNA and CDR2 SNTAGT. Trimming stripped 5 bases from V and 0 bases from J, with 15 bases between. The CDR3 has 16 amino acids. DNA for the CDR3: TGTGCCAGCAGTAATTTTCCGGGAAGCAGCACAGATACGCAGTATTTT. Residues: CASSNFPGSSTDTQYF.

The V gene is TRBV4-1, the J gene TRBJ2-3; perhaps TRBD1 as D (6 bases). Germline V lookup: CDR1 MGHRA, CDR2 YSYEKL. The CDR3 loop spans 19 amino acids. V dropped 0 bases and J dropped 0 bases, with 19 bases sitting between them. The CDR3 spells CASSQDWVQGSSSTDTQYF. The CDR3 coding sequence is TGCGCCAGCAGCCAAGATTGGGTGCAGGGGAGTTCGAGCACAGATACGCAGTATTTT.

The V call is TRBV2, the J call TRBJ1-2; D is possibly TRBD1 (5 bases). CDR1 and CDR2 from the germline V gene are SNHLY and FYNNEI. This CDR3 has 13 residues. Trimming took 6 bases from V and 7 from J, leaving 15 bases between them. CDR3 sequence reads: CASSAQQVPGYTF. The CDR3 region has the DNA TGTGCCAGCAGCGCACAACAGGTTCCTGGCTACACCTTC.

The chain carries TRBV28 and TRBJ2-5, with TRBD1 identical over 10 bases. The CDR3 sequence is 15 residues long. Germline CDR1 is MDHEN and CDR2 is SYDVKM. J was trimmed by 4 bases and V by 2 bases; bases with no gene match: 4. The CDR3 sequence: CASSLGTGVRETQYF. The CDR3 nucleotides read TGTGCCAGCAGTTTAGGGACAGGGGTTCGAGAGACCCAGTACTTC.

V gene TRBV5-4 combines with J gene TRBJ1-1; D perhaps matches TRBD1 (6 bases). Germline values: CDR1 SGHNT, CDR2 YYREEE (reference sequence). V lost 4 bases and J 3 bases, leaving 16 bases between the germline ends. This CDR3 is built from 15 residues. The DNA for the CDR3 is TGTGCCAGCAGCCCGCGGGGGCTAGGGGACACTGAAGCTTTCTTT. Its translation is CASSPRGLGDTEAFF.

The chain carries TRBV2 and TRBJ2-7; weak D call: TRBD2 (5 bases). Germline V gives CDR1 SNHLY, CDR2 FYNNEI. The CDR3 runs 13 residues. V lost 9 bases to trimming and J lost 3 bases, with 15 bases between them. The CDR3, as DNA: TGTGCCAGTCCAACGGACGGGGTCTACGAGCAGTACTTC. Translated, it gives CASPTDGVYEQYF.

The DNA for the CDR3 is TGTGCCAGCAGTCCCCTAGGGACAGGGGGCTACGAGCAGTACTTC. It is translated as CASSPLGTGGYEQYF. This chain links TRBV28 with TRBJ2-5, with 11 bases identical to TRBD1. The J call may be incorrect, as the DNA end agrees better with TRBJ2-7. The CDR3 extends over 15 amino acids. The germline gives CDR1 MDHEN, CDR2 SYDVKM.

The gene calls are TRBV6-5 and TRBJ1-5; 8 nucleotides align to TRBD1. Germline-derived CDR1 and CDR2 are MNHEY and SVGAGI. The CDR3 loop spans 15 amino acids. The junction had 9 bases not matched to a gene; V was cut back by 6 bases and J by 5 bases. CDR3 loop: CASSRGTGRDQPQHF. The CDR3 region has the DNA TGTGCCAGCAGCCGCGGGACAGGCCGAGATCAGCCCCAGCATTTT.

This clone was observed a handful of times. This sequence joins TRBV4-1 and TRBJ2-5, with D possibly matching TRBD1 (5 bases). This CDR3 comprises 15 residues. Germline CDR1 and CDR2: MGHRA and YSYEKL. V was clipped by 1 base and J by 5 bases, with 14 bases between them. The CDR3 sequence: CASSQVLGKGETQYF. CDR3 nucleotides: TGCGCCAGCAGCCAAGTGTTAGGGAAGGGGGAGACCCAGTACTTC.

The rearrangement joins TRBV11-2 to TRBJ2-7, with 8 bases matching TRBD2. The CDR3 is made up of 14 amino acids. The V gene's germline CDR1 is SGHAT and CDR2 FQNNGV. Trimming at V came to 2 bases and at J to 7 bases, leaving 7 bases not matched to a gene. CDR3 residues: CASSLFGGAGEQYF. DNA for the CDR3: TGTGCCAGCAGCTTATTCGGGGGGGCCGGGGAGCAGTACTTC. Drawing the rest from reference TRBV11-2 and TRBJ2-7, the complete variable domain is EAGVAQSPRYKIIEKRQSVAFWCNPISGHATLYWYQQILGQGPKLLIQFQNNGVVDDSQLPKDRFSAERLKGVDSTLKIQPAKLEDSAVYLCASSLFGGAGEQYFGPGTRLTVT.

This chain joins TRBV29-1 and TRBJ2-2, with a weak D call TRBD1 (5 bases). The CDR3 has 13 amino acids. The ends were cut back, 1 base at V and 11 bases at J, with 14 bases in the middle. Germline CDR1 SQVTM, CDR2 ANQGSEA. The CDR3 loop is CSVEGRQGRELFF. The CDR3 DNA reads TGCAGCGTTGAAGGAAGGCAGGGTCGTGAGCTGTTTTTT.

CDR3 in DNA: TGTGCCAGCAGCGTAGAGGGGTCGAGAAATGAAAAACTGTTTTTT. The encoded protein is CASSVEGSRNEKLFF. The chain has TRBV9 and TRBJ1-4, with D perhaps matching TRBD1 (5 bases). The V and J ends lost 0 bases and 5 bases respectively, with 11 bases between them. CDR1 and CDR2 from the germline V gene are SGDLS and YYNGEE. CDR3 length: 15 amino acids.

This chain links TRBV29-1 with TRBJ2-1, with 9 nucleotides matching TRBD2. Germline CDR1 and CDR2: SQVTM and ANQGSEA. V lost 6 bases and J lost 5; bases outside the gene matches: 11. This CDR3 comprises 15 residues. The CDR3 protein is CSVGGGLAGNNEQFF. The DNA of the CDR3 is TGCAGCGTCGGGGGGGGTCTAGCGGGAAACAATGAGCAGTTCTTC.

The chain is built from TRBV30 and TRBJ1-1, with a tentative D call TRBD1 (6 bases). There are 14 residues in the CDR3. Germline CDR1 GTSNPN, CDR2 SVGIG (reference sequence). V was pared by 3 bases and J by 4 bases, with 15 bases between. CDR3 in DNA: TGTGCCTGGAGACAACAGGGTTCTACCACTGAAGCTTTCTTT. It is translated as CAWRQQGSTTEAFF.

The chain uses TRBV28 and TRBJ1-5; TRBD1 matches 9 bases. V lost 6 bases to trimming and J lost 5 bases; unmatched junction nucleotides: 5. The CDR3 is 14 residues long. Germline CDR1 reads MDHEN; CDR2 reads SYDVKM. In nucleotides, the CDR3 is TGTGCCAGCAGCCGAAGGACAGGGGATCAGCCCCAGCATTTT. This gives the protein CASSRRTGDQPQHF.

This sequence joins TRBV7-3 and TRBJ2-5; 11 bases map to TRBD1. Unmatched junction bases numbered 11, after V lost 5 bases and J lost 3 bases. CDR3 length: 17 residues. From germline, CDR1 is SGHTA and CDR2 FQGTGA. The DNA for the CDR3 is TGTGCCAGCAGCCCCCTCGGACAGGGGGCCAACAAAGAGACCCAGTACTTC. As protein: CASSPLGQGANKETQYF. The full variable domain, rest sourced from reference TRBV7-3 and TRBJ2-5, is GAGVSQTPSNKVTEKGKYVELRCDPISGHTALYWYRQSLGQGPEFLIYFQGTGAADDSGLPNDRFFAVRPEGSVSTLKIQRTERGDSAVYLCASSPLGQGANKETQYFGPGTRLLVL.

V and J are TRBV30 and TRBJ2-7; D gene ambiguous. V lost 6 bases and J lost 3, with 6 bases in between. Germline CDR1 and CDR2: GTSNPN and SVGIG (reference sequence). The CDR3 loop spans 10 amino acids. The CDR3 loop is CACESYEQYF. The CDR3 nucleotides are TGTGCCTGTGAGAGCTACGAGCAGTACTTC.